Included here is one T cell receptor beta chain sequence, with context. The antigen remains unidentified. V was trimmed by 5 bases and J by 3 bases, leaving 17 bases between them. Germline CDR1 is MNHEY and CDR2 is SVGAGI. This CDR3 region has 15 residues. This sample is part of a study of T cell responses to AZD1222 COVID-19 vaccine. Overall study findings and caveats: Close to half of all spike-specific TCRs reportedly target regions of the variants that are unmutated.

Clones were read by immunoSEQ multiplex PCR, and TCRdb kept only the in-frame ones, dropping some. The profile covers approximately 130,000 clones, with roughly 86% appearing a single time and around 5% taken by the ten largest. Sample: peripheral blood, taken 28 days after the second AZD1222 dose. The rearrangement uses TRBV6-5 and TRBJ2-7; maybe TRBD1 (5 bases). The TCR was taken from an adult who received the AZD1222 COVID-19 vaccine. CDR3 in DNA: TGTGCCAGCAGTCCACTGGCAGGGCAAATCTACGAGCAGTACTTC. The encoded protein is CASSPLAGQIYEQYF.